Shown below are 18 T cell receptor beta chains from a single sample sequenced in a study of spatial heterogeneity in lung cancer. General study points: Counts of expanded intratumoral alpha and beta TCRs tracked tumor mutation counts.

Antigens for these TCRs are unknown. Stated time point: sample taken at primary tumor resection. MiXCR was run by TCRdb on the 5' RACE reads, yielding one entry per CDR3 protein. The sample includes 14,000 or so distinct CDR3 sequences, about 4.5% of them seen just once. The sequences come from lung tumor tissue, collected at surgery. The receptors stem from a female donor with early-stage non-small cell lung cancer.

In its sample, this clonotype was seen many times. The size of this beta chain means little, since it is a stray read in a library made for alpha chains. V is TRBV20-1 and J is TRBJ2-5; D not resolved. This CDR3 is 12 amino acids long. Germline V gene data show CDR1 as DFQATT and CDR2 as SNEGSKA (reference sequence). V lost 5 bases and J lost 4, with 11 bases in between. The chain's CDR3 is CSAPKSAETQYF. The CDR3 DNA reads TGCAGTGCTCCGAAGTCGGCAGAGACCCAGTACTTC.

In regard to this clonotype: This beta chain slipped into a library made for alpha chains as a stray read, so its size is not meaningful. The chain links TRBV6-5 to TRBJ1-5, with 9 positions matching TRBD1. The V gene end was trimmed by 6 bases and the J gene end by 7 bases; junction bases not matched to a gene: 7. The CDR3 runs 14 residues. The germline V gene has CDR1 MNHEY and CDR2 SVGAGI. The CDR3 loop is CASRQDRGGQPQHF. Written as DNA, the CDR3 is TGTGCCAGCAGACAGGACAGGGGAGGACAGCCCCAGCATTTT.

This clonotype was seen many times. This beta chain turned up in a library designed for alpha chains; as an off-target read, its abundance says little. The chain has TRBV12-5 and TRBJ1-5; D may be TRBD1 (5 bases). V was pared by 0 bases and J by 6 bases, with 18 bases between. The CDR3 is 17 residues long. CDR1 and CDR2 from the germline V gene are LGHNT and FRNRAP. The CDR3: CASGLVQGERGSQPQHF. The CDR3 bases are TGTGCTAGTGGTTTGGTACAAGGGGAGAGAGGCAGTCAGCCCCAGCATTTT.

This clonotype was observed at least ten times. With the library built for alpha chains, this beta chain is off target and its frequency is not meaningful. The chain is built from TRBV27 and TRBJ1-2, with no clear D. Germline lookup yields CDR1 MNHEY and CDR2 SMNVEV (reference sequence). This CDR3 has 14 residues. V was pared by 4 bases and J by 3 bases, with 12 bases between. The CDR3 region has the DNA TGTGCCAGCAGTTCCGCCGGGTATGACTATGGCTACACCTTC. This translates into CASSSAGYDYGYTF.

This clonotype was recorded many times. This beta chain came through as a stray read in a library set up for alpha chains, and its size says little. The CDR3 here is CASSFPTGSTGNTIYF. DNA of the CDR3: TGTGCCAGCAGCTTCCCCACAGGATCCACCGGAAACACCATATATTTT. V usage is TRBV7-8 and J usage is TRBJ1-3; maybe TRBD1 (5 bases). CDR3 length: 16 residues. Trimming removed 3 bases from V and 4 bases from J, with 16 bases in between. Germline V gene sequence: CDR1 SGHVS, CDR2 FQNEAQ.

The sample holds many counts of this clonotype. Found in a library prepared for alpha chains, this beta chain is an off-target read, and its abundance has little meaning. J is TRBJ1-1 and V is TRBV3-1, with D possibly being TRBD1 (5 bases). V was trimmed by 1 base and J by 7 bases, leaving 10 bases between them. This CDR3 has 13 amino acids. Germline V gene sequence: CDR1 LGHDT, CDR2 YNNKEL (reference sequence). The CDR3 DNA reads as TGTGCCAGCAGCCAAGTGTCGGGGGTTGAAGCTTTCTTT. Amino acid sequence: CASSQVSGVEAFF.

In the case of this clonotype: Within a library made for alpha chains, this beta chain is off target, and its count is uninformative. This chain joins TRBV11-2 and TRBJ2-5; tentative D call: TRBD2 (6 bases). In germline, CDR1 is SGHAT, CDR2 FQNNGV. The CDR3 is made up of 14 amino acids. Trimming cost V 5 bases and J 3 bases, with 13 bases left between them. This CDR3 is CASSLYGGEETQYF. As DNA, the CDR3 is TGTGCCAGCAGCCTTTACGGAGGGGAAGAGACCCAGTACTTC.

This clonotype is classed as large. This beta chain is a stray read from a library made for alpha chains; its abundance is not meaningful. J is TRBJ2-5 and V is TRBV6-1, with TRBD1 as a possible D gene (6 bases). The germline gives CDR1 MNHNS, CDR2 SASEGT. The V and J ends lost 2 bases and 2 bases respectively, with 24 bases between them. The CDR3 is 19 residues long. Here the CDR3 reads CASSELSGTRTIRQETQYF. The DNA of the CDR3 is TGTGCCAGCAGTGAACTATCCGGGACAAGGACGATACGACAAGAGACCCAGTACTTC.

This clonotype was detected a few times. A library prepared for alpha chains yielded this beta chain as an off-target read; its size is of little meaning. The chain has TRBV7-2 and TRBJ1-2; weak D call: TRBD1 (6 bases). Germline CDR1 SGHTA, CDR2 FQGNSA. Trimming took 4 bases from V and 4 from J, leaving 10 bases between them. The CDR3 loop spans 13 amino acids. The CDR3 sequence is CASSSGGAYGYTF. The CDR3 DNA is TGTGCCAGCAGCTCGGGGGGGGCCTATGGCTACACCTTC.

Many counts were recorded for this clonotype. The library was built for alpha chains, so this beta chain is an off-target read and its size means little. The chain is built from TRBV11-2 and TRBJ1-1; D not resolved. V was clipped by 1 base and J by 5 bases, with 11 bases between them. The CDR3 loop spans 14 amino acids. Germline CDR1 SGHAT, CDR2 FQNNGV. CDR3 nucleotides: TGTGCCAGCAGCTTAGCAGGTGGGGTGACTGAAGCTTTCTTT. Protein: CASSLAGGVTEAFF.

This clonotype has ten or more counts. Since the library was made to target alpha chains, this beta chain is a stray read and its abundance is not meaningful. V gene TRBV2 combines with J gene TRBJ2-2, with D unclear. V lost 3 bases, J lost 1 base, and 3 bases lay in between. CDR3 length equals 13 residues. Germline V gene lookup returns CDR1 SNHLY and CDR2 FYNNEI. As DNA, the CDR3 is TGTGCCAGCAGTGACGGGAACACCGGGGAGCTGTTTTTT. Translating it yields CASSDGNTGELFF.

In its sample, this clonotype was seen many times. Since it is a stray read in a library aimed at alpha chains, this beta chain has a size that is not meaningful. This chain's CDR3 is CASSFGGASTDTQYF. CDR3 in DNA: TGTGCCAGCAGTTTCGGGGGGGCCTCGACAGATACGCAGTATTTT. The V and J genes are TRBV28 and TRBJ2-3, with 8 bases lining up with TRBD2. The CDR3 loop spans 15 amino acids. V was clipped by 3 bases and J by 3 bases; unmatched bases: 5. CDR1 is MDHEN, CDR2 SYDVKM, per germline.

This clonotype was found many times. This beta chain lies outside the target of a library built for alpha chains; its clone size means little. The chain has TRBV10-2 and TRBJ2-7; D remains ambiguous. Germline-derived CDR1 and CDR2 are WSHSY and SAAADI. V was pared by 3 bases and J by 0 bases, with 9 bases between. CDR3 size: 14 residues. CDR3 residues: CASSDPRSSYEQYF. The CDR3 coding sequence is TGCGCCAGCAGTGACCCCAGGAGCTCCTACGAGCAGTACTTC.

This clonotype is deemed medium-sized (0.01 to 0.1%). Within a library made for alpha chains, this beta chain is off target, and its count is uninformative. The chain combines TRBV5-1 with TRBJ2-1; 8 bases map to TRBD1. With 1 base clipped from V and 7 bases from J, the junction kept 7 bases outside the gene matches. This CDR3 comprises 15 residues. CDR1 and CDR2 (germline): SGHRS, YFSETQ. The CDR3 here is CASSLNGQGRNEQFF. CDR3 in DNA: TGCGCCAGCAGCTTGAACGGACAGGGCAGGAATGAGCAGTTCTTC. Drawing the rest from reference TRBV5-1 and TRBJ2-1, the complete variable domain is KAGVTQTPRYLIKTRGQQVTLSCSPISGHRSVSWYQQTPGQGLQFLFEYFSETQRNKGNFPGRFSGRQFSNSRSEMNVSTLELGDSALYLCASSLNGQGRNEQFFGPGTRLTVL.

This clonotype was observed many times. The library was built for alpha chains, so this beta chain is an off-target read and its size means little. The gene calls are TRBV2 and TRBJ2-6; D unresolved. This CDR3 comprises 22 residues. Germline V gene lookup returns CDR1 SNHLY and CDR2 FYNNEI. V was clipped by 6 bases and J by 1 base, with 31 bases between them. The CDR3 reads CASRHPNPPAVSIRSGANVLTF. Written as DNA, the CDR3 is TGTGCCAGCAGACACCCGAACCCTCCTGCGGTTTCGATACGGTCTGGGGCCAACGTCCTGACTTTC.

This clonotype qualifies as medium-sized. Found in a library prepared for alpha chains, this beta chain is an off-target read, and its abundance has little meaning. The chain links TRBV18 to TRBJ1-3; TRBD1 matches 11 bases. The CDR3 has 15 amino acids. V trimming: 5 bases; J trimming: 2 bases; junction bases outside the gene matches: 2. Germline V gene sequence: CDR1 KGHSH, CDR2 LQKENI. The CDR3 DNA sequence: TGTGCCAGCTCAAGGACAGGGGGCACTGGAAACACCATATATTTT. The encoded protein is CASSRTGGTGNTIYF.

This clonotype occurred many times. Within a library made for alpha chains, this beta chain is off target, and its count is uninformative. The chain combines TRBV2 with TRBJ1-2, with D possibly TRBD1 on 5 matching bases. V was clipped by 4 bases and J by 3 bases, with 9 bases between them. The germline CDR1 and CDR2 sequences are SNHLY and FYNNEI. This CDR3 has 13 amino acids. The CDR3 protein is CASSAAGHYGYTF. CDR3 nucleotide sequence: TGTGCCAGCAGTGCGGCAGGGCACTATGGCTACACCTTC.

This clonotype was detected ten times or more. Since the library was made to target alpha chains, this beta chain is a stray read and its abundance is not meaningful. The gene calls are TRBV20-1 and TRBJ2-1; 7 bases fit TRBD1. The germline gives CDR1 DFQATT, CDR2 SNEGSKA (reference sequence). CDR3 length: 14 residues. The junction had 6 bases not matched to a gene; V was cut back by 5 bases and J by 2 bases. The CDR3 loop is CSAARQGTYNEQFF. DNA for the CDR3: TGCAGTGCTGCGCGACAGGGTACCTACAATGAGCAGTTCTTC.